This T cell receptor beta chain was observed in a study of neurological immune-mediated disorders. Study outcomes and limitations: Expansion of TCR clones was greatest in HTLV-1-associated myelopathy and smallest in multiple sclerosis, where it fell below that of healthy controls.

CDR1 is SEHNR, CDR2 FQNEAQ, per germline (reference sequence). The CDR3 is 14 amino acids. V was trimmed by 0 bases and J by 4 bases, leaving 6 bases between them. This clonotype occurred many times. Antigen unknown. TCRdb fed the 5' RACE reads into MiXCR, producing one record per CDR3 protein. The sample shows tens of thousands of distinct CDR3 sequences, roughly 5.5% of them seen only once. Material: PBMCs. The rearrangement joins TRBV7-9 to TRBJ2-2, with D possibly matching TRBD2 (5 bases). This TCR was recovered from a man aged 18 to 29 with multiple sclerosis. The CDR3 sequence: CASSLARATGELFF. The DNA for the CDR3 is TGTGCCAGCAGCTTAGCGCGGGCCACCGGGGAGCTGTTTTTT.